The 22 T cell receptor beta chains reported below all come from one sample, sequenced in a study of blood T cell repertoires in COVID-19 (dated by TCRdb to 2018 to 2021). The library was prepared using the immunoSEQ multiplex PCR assay. The table comes from immuneACCESS by way of TCRdb, which keeps in-frame sequences with V and J called. Part of the clones is missing from these tables; in studies checked, under half for an unresolved V gene and the rest for unknown reasons. The table for this sample lists around 150,000 clones; about 90% of them were counted only once. The ten largest account for roughly 4.8% of the sample. What was sequenced was peripheral blood. The receptors here all came from a man in his thirties or forties with COVID-19, enrolled during active disease.

The V and J genes are TRBV12-2 and TRBJ2-7; TRBD2, the table's D call, lacks a check against the DNA. TRBV12-2 is listed as a pseudogene. CDR3 length equals 19 residues. CDR3 DNA sequence: TGTGCAAGTCGCTCTTGCCCGGGACTAGCGGGAGGACCAACCTACGAGCAGTACTTC. Encoded protein: CASRSCPGLAGGPTYEQYF.

V and J are TRBV10-3 and TRBJ2-7; D is perhaps TRBD1 (6 bases). From germline, CDR1 is ENHRY and CDR2 SYGVKD. Trimming removed 4 bases from V and 0 bases from J, with 13 bases in between. CDR3 size: 15 residues. The CDR3 loop reads CAISAGAVSSYEQYF. The DNA of the CDR3 is TGTGCCATCAGTGCAGGGGCAGTCAGCTCCTACGAGCAGTACTTC.

The genes are TRBV19 and TRBJ1-2; D gene uncertain. CDR3 length: 15 residues. CDR1 is LNHDA, CDR2 SQIVND, per germline (reference sequence). Trimming took 0 bases from V and 0 from J, leaving 8 bases between them. CDR3 nucleotides: TGTGCCAGTAGTATAGAGCACCCAGCTAACTATGGCTACACCTTC. Encoded protein: CASSIEHPANYGYTF.

This rearrangement joins TRBV9 to TRBJ1-2, with a weak D call TRBD1 (5 bases). The germline CDR1 and CDR2 sequences are SGDLS and YYNGEE. The V end was cut by 3 bases, the J end by 8 bases, with 20 bases between. CDR3 size: 15 residues. The CDR3 DNA reads TGTGCCAGCAGCGCTCGACAGCCCTTGATAGGGGGCTACACCTTC. Its translation: CASSARQPLIGGYTF.

This rearrangement joins TRBV19 to TRBJ2-2; no clear D gene. Germline V gives CDR1 LNHDA, CDR2 SQIVND (reference sequence). The V end lost 3 bases, the J end lost 1 base, and 9 bases lay between the germline ends. The CDR3 is made up of 15 amino acids. CDR3 nucleotide sequence: TGTGCCAGTAGTATGTACTACCAGAACACCGGGGAGCTGTTTTTT. Translation: CASSMYYQNTGELFF.

The chain combines TRBV5-4 with TRBJ1-1; no reliable D call. V was pared by 4 bases and J by 4 bases, with 17 bases between. Germline V gene lookup returns CDR1 SGHNT and CDR2 YYREEE (reference sequence). CDR3 length equals 15 residues. CDR3 sequence: CASSRLDSGLTEAFF. The CDR3 nucleotides read TGTGCCAGCAGCCGCCTTGATTCAGGACTCACTGAAGCTTTCTTT.

This chain joins TRBV9 and TRBJ2-1; TRBD1 might be the D (6 bases). Trimming took 0 bases from V and 7 from J, leaving 20 bases between them. Looked up from germline, CDR1 is SGDLS and CDR2 is YYNGEE. The CDR3 is made up of 17 amino acids. Written as DNA, the CDR3 is TGTGCCAGCAGCGTAGGGGTACAGGACAGAAAACAAAATGAGCAGTTCTTC. Protein product: CASSVGVQDRKQNEQFF.

A remark on this clone: A much larger clonotype is one base distant, so this may be a read error. The rearrangement links TRBV5-6 to TRBJ2-7; 8 positions match TRBD2. The length of the CDR3 is 15 residues. V shed 4 bases and J 5 bases; nucleotides not matched to a gene: 11. Germline-derived CDR1 and CDR2 are SGHDT and YYEEEE. The chain's CDR3 is CASSPAGLGGHEQYF. As DNA, the CDR3 is TGTGCCAGCAGCCCGGCGGGACTAGGAGGCCACGAGCAGTACTTC.

The genes are TRBV20-1 and TRBJ1-2; D not certain. Trimming took off 5 bases at V and 9 bases at J, with 10 bases between the two ends. Germline CDR1 DFQATT, CDR2 SNEGSKA (reference sequence). CDR3 length: 10 amino acids. CDR3: CSAYTYSYTF. The DNA for the CDR3 is TGCAGTGCTTACACATATAGCTACACCTTC.

The rearrangement joins TRBV15 to TRBJ1-2; 7 bases align to TRBD1. With 4 bases clipped from V and 6 bases from J, the junction kept 11 bases outside the gene matches. The CDR3 spans 15 residues. The V gene's germline CDR1 is LNHNV and CDR2 YYDKDF (reference sequence). CDR3 sequence reads: CATSKLQGIRHGYTF. The CDR3 DNA reads as TGTGCCACCAGCAAATTACAGGGGATAAGGCATGGCTACACCTTC.

J is TRBJ2-1 and V is TRBV7-9, with 13 bases aligning to TRBD2. The CDR3 spans 19 residues. The V segment lost 0 bases and the J segment 0 bases; nucleotides outside the gene matches: 5. CDR1 and CDR2 (germline): SEHNR, FQNEAQ (reference sequence). DNA of the CDR3: TGTGCCAGCAGCTTAGCGGCGGGACTAGCGGGGATCTCCTACAATGAGCAGTTCTTC. Encoded protein: CASSLAAGLAGISYNEQFF.

The chain is built from TRBV19 and TRBJ1-2; tentatively, D is TRBD1 (5 bases). V shed 8 bases and J shed 4 bases, with 14 bases lying between them. The germline V gene has CDR1 LNHDA and CDR2 SQIVND (reference sequence). The CDR3 loop spans 13 amino acids. The CDR3 DNA reads TGTGCCAGTGGTCATGGACAACCCTATGGCTACACCTTC. Translating gives CASGHGQPYGYTF.

This clone has just a few counts. This chain links TRBV2 with TRBJ1-6, with 7 bases identical to TRBD1. With 4 bases clipped from V and 9 bases from J, the junction kept 3 bases outside the gene matches. The germline gives CDR1 SNHLY, CDR2 FYNNEI. This CDR3 is built from 13 residues. DNA of the CDR3: TGTGCCAGCAGTGGACAGGGCGGTTCACCCCTCCACTTT. Translating gives CASSGQGGSPLHF.

The CDR3 loop is CASSIGGQPLYEQYF. In DNA, the CDR3 is TGTGCCAGTAGTATCGGCGGACAGCCCCTTTACGAGCAGTACTTC. The genes are TRBV19 and TRBJ2-7, with D maybe TRBD1 (6 bases). V gave up 3 bases and J gave up 4 bases, with 16 bases separating them. The CDR3 has 15 amino acids. From germline, CDR1 is LNHDA and CDR2 SQIVND (reference sequence).

This sequence joins TRBV18 and TRBJ2-3, with D uncertain. This CDR3 has 15 residues. Germline V lookup: CDR1 KGHSH, CDR2 LQKENI. Trimming left V 6 bases short and J 1 base short, with 14 bases between. This chain's CDR3 is CASSFTDARTDTQYF. CDR3 nucleotide sequence: TGTGCCAGCTCCTTCACAGATGCCCGCACAGATACGCAGTATTTT.

J is TRBJ1-5 and V is TRBV19, with D hard to call. The CDR3 covers 17 residues. CDR1 and CDR2 from the germline V gene are LNHDA and SQIVND (reference sequence). Trimming stripped 1 base from V and 0 bases from J, with 13 bases between. In nucleotides, the CDR3 is TGTGCCAGTAGTATAGTTGGGCAGATCTATAGCAATCAGCCCCAGCATTTT. As protein: CASSIVGQIYSNQPQHF.

This clone has only a few counts. The V call is TRBV25-1, the J call TRBJ1-2, with D maybe TRBD1 (5 bases). This CDR3 is 13 amino acids long. V was trimmed by 1 base and J by 14 bases, leaving 17 bases between them. The germline gives CDR1 MGHDK, CDR2 SYGVNS. CDR3 sequence reads: CASSEWGDDALTF. The CDR3 bases are TGTGCCAGCAGTGAATGGGGCGACGACGCCCTGACCTTC.

J is TRBJ2-7 and V is TRBV7-3, with 8 bases aligning to TRBD2. CDR1 and CDR2 (germline): SGHTA, FQGTGA. The trim removed 3 bases at V and 3 bases at J, leaving 13 bases unmatched. The CDR3 has 17 amino acids. The CDR3 DNA sequence: TGTGCCAGCAGCTTCCCCCCCGGTAGCGGGATAGGCTACGAGCAGTACTTC. It encodes CASSFPPGSGIGYEQYF.

The CDR3 region is CASSPGGGTDTQYF. CDR3 DNA: TGTGCCAGCAGCCCGGGGGGGGGCACAGATACGCAGTATTTT. The chain is built from TRBV7-3 and TRBJ2-3; 8 bases are a match to TRBD2. The CDR3 runs to 14 residues. Germline lookup yields CDR1 SGHTA and CDR2 FQGTGA. Trimming removed 5 bases from V and 1 base from J; junction bases left unmatched: 2.

This clone has a handful of counts. V is TRBV19 and J is TRBJ1-2, with 9 bases lining up with TRBD1. The germline V gene encodes CDR1 LNHDA and CDR2 SQIVND (reference sequence). V lost 6 bases to trimming and J lost 5 bases; unmatched junction nucleotides: 7. The CDR3 has 14 residues. The CDR3 sequence is CASRPTGGGYGYTF. The CDR3 DNA is TGTGCCAGTAGGCCTACAGGGGGCGGGTATGGCTACACCTTC. Looking up the rest from reference TRBV19 and TRBJ1-2 gives the full variable domain: DGGITQSPKYLFRKEGQNVTLSCEQNLNHDAMYWYRQDPGQGLRLIYYSQIVNDFQKGDIAEGYSVSREKKESFPLTVTSAQKNPTAFYLCASRPTGGGYGYTFGSGTRLTVV.

The J gene is TRBJ2-1, the V gene TRBV24-1; D may be TRBD1 (5 bases). This CDR3 has 14 amino acids. V shed 4 bases and J shed 9 bases, with 15 bases lying between them. CDR1 and CDR2 (germline): KGHDR, SFDVKD. The CDR3 reads CATSDREFDSEQFF. In nucleotides, the CDR3 is TGTGCCACCAGTGACAGGGAATTCGATAGTGAGCAGTTCTTC.

V gene TRBV2 combines with J gene TRBJ2-5, with a tentative D call TRBD1 (6 bases). This CDR3 spans 16 amino acids. With 6 bases removed from V and 2 bases from J, the gap between germline ends came to 19 bases. Germline V gene data show CDR1 as SNHLY and CDR2 as FYNNEI. The chain's CDR3 is CASRPLQTGQQETQYF. The CDR3 DNA is TGTGCCAGCAGGCCCCTCCAAACCGGACAGCAAGAGACCCAGTACTTC.